Listed below are T cell receptor beta chains from one sample, sequenced in a study of blood T cell repertoires in COVID-19. Assay used: immunoSEQ multiplex PCR; TCRdb lists only in-frame clones, some missing. Of more than 85,000 clones listed, 85% were seen once; the top ten hold about 3.9%. The sample consisted of peripheral blood. These receptors were taken from a man aged 50-60 years with acute or convalescent COVID-19. CDR3s include the opening cysteine and the closing phenylalanine or tryptophan. The D gene is left open where the match is weak. Not every row has a clone size; where given, it reads once, few, many or a size class.

clone_size	j_call	v_call	d_call	cdr3_nt	cdr3_aa
.	TRBJ1-5	TRBV28	TRBD1	TGTGCCAGCAGAATCTCCGGGACAGGGTACAATCAGCCCCAGCATTTT	CASRISGTGYNQPQHF
once	TRBJ1-5	TRBV2	.	TGTGCCAGCAGTCACAGTCACAATCAGCCCCAGCATTTT	CASSHSHNQPQHF
.	TRBJ2-3	TRBV9	TRBD2	TGTGCCAGCAGCGTAGAGGATAGCGGGAGGGCCGGTGATACGCAGTATTTT	CASSVEDSGRAGDTQYF
few	TRBJ2-3	TRBV27	TRBD2	TGTGCCAGCAGTTTAAAGTCTAGCGGGAGTTCAGATACGCAGTATTTT	CASSLKSSGSSDTQYF
.	TRBJ1-6	TRBV19	TRBD1	TGTGCCAGTAGTAAGGGACAGGGTGGCAATTACGGATTACCCCTCCACTTT	CASSKGQGGNYGLPLHF
.	TRBJ2-1	TRBV4-2	TRBD2	TGTGCCAGCAGGGGCGTTGCTAGCGGGAGTCACGAGCAGTTCTTC	CASRGVASGSHEQFF
.	TRBJ2-6	TRBV27	.	TGTGCCAGCAGTTTAAGGAGCGACTACTCTGGGGCCAACGTCCTGACTTTC	CASSLRSDYSGANVLTF
.	TRBJ2-1	TRBV27	.	TGTGCCAGCAGTTTGGGGCGACATGAGCAGTTCTTC	CASSLGRHEQFF
once	TRBJ1-1	TRBV29-1	TRBD1	TGCAGCGTTGATGGGGACAGGGGCACTGAAGCTTTCTTT	CSVDGDRGTEAFF
.	TRBJ1-5	TRBV27	.	TGTGCCAGCAGTTTCCCCTCGGGGCCCCAGCATTTT	CASSFPSGPQHF
.	TRBJ2-7	TRBV28	.	TGTGCCAGCAGTTTAGGCCCTTCTTACGAGCAGTACTTC	CASSLGPSYEQYF
.	TRBJ2-7	TRBV4-1	TRBD1	TGCGCCAGCAGCAAACAGGGGGAAGAGGAGCAGTACTTC	CASSKQGEEEQYF
.	TRBJ2-5	TRBV20-1	TRBD2	TGCAGTGCTAGTCCCTCAGCGGGAGGGCCGCGAGAGACCCAGTACTTC	CSASPSAGGPRETQYF
.	TRBJ2-1	TRBV6-5	.	TGTGCCAGCAGTCTTAGGACCCAGCGGGAGCAGTTCTTC	CASSLRTQREQFF
.	TRBJ1-2	TRBV6-1	TRBD1	TGTGCCAGCAGTGAAACAGGGGGCTCCTATGGCTACACCTTC	CASSETGGSYGYTF
.	TRBJ2-5	TRBV7-7	TRBD1	TGTGCTAGCAGCAGGGACAGGGGAGAGACCCAGTACTTC	CASSRDRGETQYF
.	TRBJ1-5	TRBV6-5	.	TGTGCCAGCCACAGGGTCAATCAGCCCCAGCATTTT	CASHRVNQPQHF
.	TRBJ2-5	TRBV5-6	.	TGTGCCAGCAGTTCAGGGAACCGAGAGACCCAGTACTTC	CASSSGNRETQYF
.	TRBJ2-1	TRBV6-5	TRBD2	TGTGCCAGCAGCAGGGACTACTACAATGAGCAGTTCTTC	CASSRDYYNEQFF
.	TRBJ2-5	TRBV10-3	.	TGTGCCATCAGTGCAGGGAAAGAGACCCAGTACTTC	CAISAGKETQYF
.	TRBJ1-4	TRBV5-1	TRBD1	TGCGCCAGCAGCGTGGACAGGGCGGATGAAAAACTGTTTTTT	CASSVDRADEKLFF
.	TRBJ1-1	TRBV30	TRBD1	TGTGCCTTTGGACAGGGCGCAGAAGCTTTCTTT	CAFGQGAEAFF
.	TRBJ1-2	TRBV18	TRBD1	TGTGCCAGCTCACCCCGGAGGACAGGGGAAAACTATGGCTACACCTTC	CASSPRRTGENYGYTF
.	TRBJ2-7	TRBV6-6	TRBD2	TGTGCCAGCATGACTAGCGGGAGCGGCTACGAGCAGTACTTC	CASMTSGSGYEQYF
.	TRBJ2-7	TRBV29-1	TRBD1	TGCAGCGTGCTGACAGGGGACTCCTACGAGCAGTACTTC	CSVLTGDSYEQYF
few	TRBJ2-1	TRBV19	TRBD2	TGTGCCAGTAGTCGACTAGCGGGAGGGCGGGAGCAGTTCTTC	CASSRLAGGREQFF
.	TRBJ2-1	TRBV11-2	TRBD2	TGTGCCAGCAGCCCCACCCTGGGCCTAGCGGGAGGGCCTCGGAATGAGCAGTTCTTC	CASSPTLGLAGGPRNEQFF
few	TRBJ1-6	TRBV3-1/TRBV3-2	.	TGTGCCAGCAGCCAAAGTCTGAGAGCTAAAAGAACACCCCTCCACTTT	CASSQSLRAKRTPLHF
.	TRBJ1-1	TRBV10-3	TRBD1	TGTGCCATCAGTGGGGGCAGGGGGCAAACTGAAGCTTTCTTT	CAISGGRGQTEAFF
.	TRBJ1-5	TRBV9	TRBD1	TGTGCCAGCAGCGCCGGTCCCGGGACAGGGGTCGGGAGCAATCAGCCCCAGCATTTT	CASSAGPGTGVGSNQPQHF
.	TRBJ1-5	TRBV6-5	TRBD1	TGTGCCAGCAGCCGGTACACAGGGGCCAATCAGCCCCAGCATTTT	CASSRYTGANQPQHF
few	TRBJ1-2	TRBV19	.	TGTGCCAGTAGTATCTCAGGGAAGGATGGCTACACCTTC	CASSISGKDGYTF
.	TRBJ2-5	TRBV7-9	.	TGTGCCAGCAGCCACGCAGACAGCTCTCGAGAGACCCAGTACTTC	CASSHADSSRETQYF
.	TRBJ1-4	TRBV18	TRBD1	TGTGCCAGCTCACCAGCCCGACAGGGGAATGAAAAACTGTTTTTT	CASSPARQGNEKLFF
few	TRBJ1-2	TRBV6-5	TRBD1	TGTGCCAGCAGTTACACCTCCGGGACAGCTTATGGCTACACCTTC	CASSYTSGTAYGYTF
.	TRBJ2-2	TRBV4-1	.	TGCGCCAGCAGTTACCAGGGCACCGGGGAGCTGTTTTTT	CASSYQGTGELFF
.	TRBJ1-3	TRBV9	.	TGTGCCAGCGAGGGACATTTAAACACCATATATTTT	CASEGHLNTIYF
.	TRBJ1-6	TRBV7-8	TRBD1	TGTGCCAGCAGCTTGTGGGCAGGGGGCCTCTATAATTCACCCCTCCACTTT	CASSLWAGGLYNSPLHF
.	TRBJ1-2	TRBV6-5	TRBD1	TGTGCCAGCAGCAGACAGGGATCAAGCTATGGCTACACCTTC	CASSRQGSSYGYTF
.	TRBJ2-4	TRBV28	TRBD1	TGTGCCAGCAGGCCAACAGGGGGCGCCAAAAACATTCAGTACTTC	CASRPTGGAKNIQYF
.	TRBJ2-7	TRBV2	TRBD1	TGTGCCAGCAGTGAAGGACAGGGGGGATACGAGCAGTACTTC	CASSEGQGGYEQYF
.	TRBJ2-1	TRBV21-1	.	TGTGCCAGCAGCCCCCCCCGCGGGAGGACCTACAATGAGCAGTTCTTC	CASSPPRGRTYNEQFF
.	TRBJ2-7	TRBV6-1	TRBD1	TGTGCCAGCAGTGAAGCGGGGGCAGGGGGATTCGAGCAGTACTTC	CASSEAGAGGFEQYF
.	TRBJ1-1	TRBV9	.	TGTGCCAGCAGTCGTACCCCAGAGAACACTGAAGCTTTCTTT	CASSRTPENTEAFF
.	TRBJ2-1	TRBV10-1	TRBD2	TGCGCCAGCAGCGAACCCGGGACTAGCGGAACAGGCGAGCAGTTCTTC	CASSEPGTSGTGEQFF
.	TRBJ1-3	TRBV5-1	.	TGCGCCAGCAGCTTGGGAGCTGGTTTGGGAAACACCATATATTTT	CASSLGAGLGNTIYF
.	TRBJ2-5	TRBV30	TRBD2	TGTGCCTGGAGTGGCGGGAGCGTGGAGACCCAGTACTTC	CAWSGGSVETQYF
many	TRBJ2-1	TRBV3-1/TRBV3-2	.	TGTGCCAGCAGCCAACCGACGGGGGGCCGCTACAATGAGCAGTTCTTC	CASSQPTGGRYNEQFF
.	TRBJ1-5	TRBV18	TRBD1	TGTGCCAGCTCACCCCAGAGGGGGCAGGCGAGGGGTCAGCCCCAGCATTTT	CASSPQRGQARGQPQHF
.	TRBJ2-4	TRBV28	.	TGTGCCAGCAGATCCGAGGGCATTCAGTACTTC	CASRSEGIQYF